These 18 T cell receptor beta chains originate from one sample sequenced in a study of blood T cells in healthy people across ages. A sample-barcoded 5' primer and a J-beta primer mix were used in a second PCR of roughly 7 to 12 cycles. TCRdb itself ran the 5' RACE reads through MiXCR, one entry per CDR3 protein. Here the sample spans about 640,000 distinct CDR3 sequences, under 65% being singletons. The sequencing sample was made of blood. Every receptor here comes from a man aged 55 to 70 in good health.

This clonotype was counted a few times. The J gene is TRBJ2-7, the V gene TRBV6-5, with 9 positions matching TRBD1. This CDR3 is built from 15 residues. Germline CDR1 MNHEY, CDR2 SVGAGI. V lost 3 bases and J lost 1; bases outside the gene matches: 4. CDR3 in DNA: TGTGCCAGCAGTTATACAGGGGGCACATCCTACGAGCAGTACTTC. Translating it yields CASSYTGGTSYEQYF.

The table lists this clonotype with a few counts. V is TRBV6-2 or TRBV6-3 and J is TRBJ1-2; perhaps TRBD1 as D (5 bases). Germline V CDR1 and CDR2: MNHEY, SVGEGT. The CDR3 has 14 residues. The V end was cut by 5 bases, the J end by 2 bases, with 12 bases between. The CDR3 DNA sequence: TGTGCCAGCAGTCCCACCACAGGCAACTATGGCTACACCTTC. Protein product: CASSPTTGNYGYTF.

This chain connects TRBV18 to TRBJ1-1, with 11 bases lining up with TRBD1. Germline CDR1 KGHSH, CDR2 LQKENI. V shed 0 bases, J shed 6 bases, and the junction held 6 bases outside the gene matches. The CDR3 spans 16 residues. For the CDR3, the DNA is TGTGCCAGCTCACCACCGGGACAGGGGGTCCTCGCTGAAGCTTTCTTT. As protein: CASSPPGQGVLAEAFF.

The chain is built from TRBV13 and TRBJ2-5, with 8 positions matching TRBD1. V shed 4 bases and J 4 bases; nucleotides not matched to a gene: 5. The length of the CDR3 is 14 residues. Looked up from germline, CDR1 is PRHDT and CDR2 is FYEKMQ (reference sequence). In DNA form, the CDR3 reads TGTGCCAGCAGCTCCAGGGGGCGTTTAGAGACCCAGTACTTC. It codes for CASSSRGRLETQYF. Drawing the rest from reference TRBV13 and TRBJ2-5, the complete variable domain is AAGVIQSPRHLIKEKRETATLKCYPIPRHDTVYWYQQGPGQDPQFLISFYEKMQSDKGSIPDRFSAQQFSDYHSELNMSSLELGDSALYFCASSSRGRLETQYFGPGTRLLVL.

This clonotype was counted between two and nine times. The chain recombines TRBV5-1 with TRBJ2-3; D uncertain. V was cut by 5 bases and J by 1 base, with 11 bases left in between. CDR1 and CDR2 (germline): SGHRS, YFSETQ. CDR3 length: 14 amino acids. For the CDR3, the DNA is TGCGCCAGCAGGCCCCAGGCGGGCACAGATACGCAGTATTTT. Protein product: CASRPQAGTDTQYF. Full variable domain (missing parts from reference TRBV5-1 and TRBJ2-3): KAGVTQTPRYLIKTRGQQVTLSCSPISGHRSVSWYQQTPGQGLQFLFEYFSETQRNKGNFPGRFSGRQFSNSRSEMNVSTLELGDSALYLCASRPQAGTDTQYFGPGTRLTVL.

This clonotype came up a few times. This chain joins TRBV20-1 and TRBJ2-5, with a tentative D call TRBD2 (5 bases). Per the germline V gene, CDR1 is DFQATT and CDR2 is SNEGSKA (reference sequence). The CDR3 is 15 residues long. V was clipped by 0 bases and J by 1 base, with 12 bases between them. CDR3 nucleotide sequence: TGCAGTGCTAGAGATAGGTGGAGGTTCCAAGAGACCCAGTACTTC. It codes for CSARDRWRFQETQYF.

This chain uses TRBV5-1 with TRBJ2-7; TRBD2 matches at 9 bases. In germline, CDR1 is SGHRS, CDR2 YFSETQ. V dropped 4 bases and J dropped 3; count of bases not matched to a gene: 5. The CDR3 is 14 residues long. The CDR3 here is CASSVVTSGYEQYF. The CDR3 DNA reads TGCGCCAGCAGCGTGGTGACTAGCGGCTACGAGCAGTACTTC.

This clonotype has just a few counts. V is TRBV6-5 and J is TRBJ2-7, with 7 bases lining up with TRBD1. Germline V CDR1 and CDR2: MNHEY, SVGAGI. This CDR3 spans 12 amino acids. With V trimmed by 4 bases and J by 5 bases, 2 bases remained unmatched. CDR3 in amino acids: CASSWGTDEQYF. As DNA, the CDR3 is TGTGCCAGCAGTTGGGGGACAGACGAGCAGTACTTC.

The rearrangement links TRBV6-5 to TRBJ1-2, with 8 bases lining up with TRBD1. V was pared by 6 bases and J by 8 bases, with 8 bases of the junction left unmatched. The CDR3 is 13 amino acids. Germline loops: CDR1 MNHEY, CDR2 SVGAGI. DNA of the CDR3: TGTGCCAGCAGAGAGGACAGGGCTGGCGGCTACACCTTC. Translated: CASREDRAGGYTF.

The V call is TRBV2, the J call TRBJ1-2; 7 bases match TRBD1. Losses at the gene ends were 6 bases for V and 3 bases for J; bases not matched to a gene: 7. Germline V gene lookup returns CDR1 SNHLY and CDR2 FYNNEI. CDR3 size: 14 residues. This chain's CDR3 is CASRTGSTYYGYTF. In DNA, the CDR3 is TGTGCCAGCAGGACAGGGTCAACCTACTATGGCTACACCTTC.

The V gene is TRBV10-2, the J gene TRBJ1-5; no definite D call. The V gene's germline CDR1 is WSHSY and CDR2 SAAADI. Deletions cut 0 bases from V and 7 bases from J, with 13 bases between. There are 15 residues in the CDR3. DNA of the CDR3: TGCGCCAGCAGTGAGTCGAGGGCCTTCGCCCAGCCCCAGCATTTT. Protein sequence: CASSESRAFAQPQHF.

The chain employs TRBV4-1 and TRBJ2-5, with D possibly being TRBD2 (7 bases). This CDR3 contains 13 residues. Germline CDR1 is MGHRA and CDR2 is YSYEKL. V lost 0 bases to trimming and J lost 7 bases, with 9 bases between them. This CDR3 is CASSQDRGGTQYF. CDR3 bases: TGCGCCAGCAGCCAAGATAGGGGGGGGACCCAGTACTTC.

The rearrangement links TRBV10-3 to TRBJ1-5, with 8 positions matching TRBD1. CDR3 size: 16 residues. Looked up from germline, CDR1 is ENHRY and CDR2 is SYGVKD. The V and J ends lost 3 bases and 5 bases, in that order; junction bases with no gene match: 9. CDR3 sequence: CAISETGTGRHQPQHF. CDR3 DNA: TGTGCCATCAGTGAAACCGGGACAGGACGCCATCAGCCCCAGCATTTT.

Only a few counts were recorded for this clonotype. V usage is TRBV29-1 and J usage is TRBJ2-1; D perhaps matches TRBD1 (6 bases). This CDR3 is built from 13 residues. CDR1 and CDR2 (germline): SQVTM, ANQGSEA. V lost 5 bases to trimming and J lost 0 bases, with 8 bases between them. The DNA of the CDR3 is TGCAGCGTTAGGGGGTTCTCCTACAATGAGCAGTTCTTC. Its translation is CSVRGFSYNEQFF.

DNA for the CDR3: TGTGCCAGCAGCGTAGGGGGGTTGGGACGGGGGGCCTGGGAGACCCAGTACTTC. Translated: CASSVGGLGRGAWETQYF. The chain couples TRBV9 to TRBJ2-5; a weak D match, TRBD2 (7 bases). The germline gives CDR1 SGDLS, CDR2 YYNGEE. Trimming took off 0 bases at V and 5 bases at J, with 23 bases between the two ends. This CDR3 comprises 18 residues.

This chain joins TRBV5-1 and TRBJ2-7; TRBD2 matches 10 bases. From germline, CDR1 is SGHRS and CDR2 YFSETQ. V dropped 3 bases and J dropped 5; count of bases not matched to a gene: 2. This CDR3 is built from 13 residues. The CDR3 is CASSYGTSDEQYF. The CDR3 region has the DNA TGCGCCAGCAGCTACGGGACTAGCGACGAGCAGTACTTC.

CDR3 DNA sequence: TGCGCCAGCAACTTACAGGGAACCTACGAGCAGTACTTC. This sequence encodes CASNLQGTYEQYF. The J gene is TRBJ2-7, the V gene TRBV5-1; D possibly corresponds to TRBD1 (6 bases). CDR1 SGHRS and CDR2 YFSETQ come from the germline V gene. The CDR3 covers 13 residues. The V end lost 6 bases, the J end lost 2 bases, and 12 bases lay between the germline ends.

This clonotype was seen a few times. This chain links TRBV25-1 with TRBJ2-7, with D perhaps being TRBD1 or TRBD2 (5 bases each). The CDR3 sequence is 13 residues long. Trimming removed 8 bases from V and 3 bases from J, with 14 bases in between. Germline CDR1 and CDR2: MGHDK and SYGVNS. CDR3 protein: CASVGTGNYEQYF. CDR3 sequence (DNA): TGTGCCAGCGTCGGGACGGGGAACTACGAGCAGTACTTC.